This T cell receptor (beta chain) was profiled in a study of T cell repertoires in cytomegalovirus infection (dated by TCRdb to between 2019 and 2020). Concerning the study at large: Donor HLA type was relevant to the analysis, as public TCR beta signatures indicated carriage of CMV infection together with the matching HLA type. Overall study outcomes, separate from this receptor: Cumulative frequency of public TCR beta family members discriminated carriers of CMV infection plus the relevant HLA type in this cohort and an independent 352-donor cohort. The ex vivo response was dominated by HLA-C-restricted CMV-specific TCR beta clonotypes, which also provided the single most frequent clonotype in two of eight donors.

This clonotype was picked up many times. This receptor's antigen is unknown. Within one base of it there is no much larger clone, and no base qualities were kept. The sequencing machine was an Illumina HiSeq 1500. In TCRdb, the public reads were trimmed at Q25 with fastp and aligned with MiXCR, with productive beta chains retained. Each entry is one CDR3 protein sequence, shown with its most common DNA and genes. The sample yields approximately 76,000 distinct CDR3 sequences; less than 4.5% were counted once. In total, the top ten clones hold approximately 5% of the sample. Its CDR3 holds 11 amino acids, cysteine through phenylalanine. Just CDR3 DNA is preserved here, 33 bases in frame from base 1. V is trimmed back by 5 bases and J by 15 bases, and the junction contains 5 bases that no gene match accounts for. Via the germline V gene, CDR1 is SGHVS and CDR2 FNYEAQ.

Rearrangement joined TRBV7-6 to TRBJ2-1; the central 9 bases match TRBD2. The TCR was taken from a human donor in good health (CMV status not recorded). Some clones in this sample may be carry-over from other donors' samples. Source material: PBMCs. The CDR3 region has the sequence CASSAGGRRFF. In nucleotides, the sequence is TGTGCCAGCAGCGCGGGGGGGCGTCGGTTCTTC.